One and the same sample provided the 3 T cell receptor beta chains below, sequenced in a study of CXCR3-negative and CXCR3-positive naive CD8 T cells. Study-level findings and limits: In CXCR3-positive naive cells, the TRB CDR3s were more hydrophobic than in CXCR3-negative naive cells.

Antigens of these TCRs are unknown. Preparation of TRB cDNA libraries relied on 5' RACE carrying UMI labels. TCRdb re-called the 5' RACE reads; one entry per CDR3 protein, DNA not given. This repertoire includes over 150,000 distinct CDR3 sequences. The sequenced material came from naive CXCR3+ CD8+ T cells from blood. Specified subset: CD45RO-CCR7+CD27+CD95- naive CD8+ T cells expressing CXCR3 (TNR3+). These receptor sequences come from a human donor in good health. Some clones in this sample may be carry-over from other donors' samples.

This chain links TRBV6-1 with TRBJ2-7; the D gene TCRdb calls, TRBD1, cannot be checked with no DNA. Per germline, CDR1 MNHNS and CDR2 SASEGT. CDR3 length: 13 amino acids. This CDR3 reads CASQGGVSYEQYF.

The chain employs TRBV29-1 and TRBJ2-7. The CDR3 covers 13 residues. In germline, CDR1 is SQVTM, CDR2 ANQGSEA. CDR3 residues: CSVDSGTAYEQYF.

CDR3 protein: CASSQAPTGTVYEQYF. The V gene is TRBV4-1, the J gene TRBJ2-7; TCRdb's D gene call, TRBD1, goes unchecked for lack of DNA. The CDR3 is made up of 16 amino acids. Germline values: CDR1 MGHRA, CDR2 YSYEKL.